This T cell receptor beta chain stems from a study of T-cell reconstitution after alpha-beta-depleted transplantation in children. Molecular barcoding with unique molecular identifiers was used for the TCRbeta library. TCRdb recomputed calls from the PCR reads with MiXCR, one row per CDR3 protein. Found here are 330,000 or so distinct CDR3 sequences, roughly 9.1% of them singletons; the top ten hold about 8%. Ten or more counts support this clonotype. The antigen is not known. Germline loops: CDR1 LGHDT, CDR2 YNNKEL (reference sequence). The CDR3 is made up of 18 amino acids. Unmatched junction bases numbered 16, after V lost 2 bases and J lost 7 bases. Study-wide findings and caveats: Once a year had passed after transplant, T-cell counts and diversity came mostly from newly produced T cells. Where some patients showed high TCRbeta diversity at day 60, it came from recipient T cells and thymic progenitors that had survived.

The chain is built from TRBV3-1 and TRBJ2-5; 10 bases line up with TRBD2. The sequence was obtained from a boy younger than two with acute myeloid leukemia, due to receive a stem cell transplant. The material was PBMCs, obtained before TCRalphabeta/CD19-depleted stem cell transplant. The CDR3 region is CASSQYPSGGRLSGTQYF. The DNA for the CDR3 is TGTGCCAGCAGCCAATATCCTAGCGGGGGCCGCTTGTCGGGGACCCAGTACTTC.